A selection of T cell receptor beta chains follows, all from one sample in a study of cytomegalovirus exposure and HLA in healthy donors. The protocol was immunoSEQ multiplex PCR, while the TCRdb copy is restricted to in-frame clones and leaves out a portion. The table lists about 130,000 clones, around 85% of them singletons. Sequencing input: PBMCs. Source of these receptors: a young woman in good health and CMV-seropositive. The CDR3 runs from the conserved cysteine through the conserved F or W. D genes are given only for firm matches.

CASSLNGNEKLFF | - | TRBV7-8 | 13
CASSPSTGFGYTF | - | TRBV6-5 | 13
CASSPRDRNTEAFF | TRBD1 | TRBV4-1 | 14
CASSLGTGSNGYTF | TRBD1 | TRBV28 | 14
CASSLVRQLPTEAFF | - | TRBV5-5 | 15
CASSYGGEAFF | - | TRBV6-5 | 11
CSVPGTEAFF | - | TRBV29-1 | 10
CASFPSGSYEQYF | TRBD2 | TRBV27 | 13
CASSNNLAGSCRVYEQYF | - | TRBV21-1 | 18
CAWSLEGEGTQYF | - | TRBV30 | 13
CASSVRASGSYNEQFF | TRBD2 | TRBV6-4 | 16
CAIRGGDSQLKFSGNTIYF | - | TRBV10-3 | 19
CAWSDWSNQPQHF | - | TRBV30 | 13
CASSFAWASGRGNEQYF | TRBD2 | TRBV5-1 | 17
CAIPDRGSTGELFF | TRBD1 | TRBV11-2 | 14
CASRKTGGSNQPQHF | TRBD1 | TRBV28 | 15
CASRELVGGELFF | - | TRBV2 | 13
CASSQVAGVNYGYTF | - | TRBV4-1 | 15
CAWSKLREQYF | - | TRBV30 | 11
CASSRGQGNYGYTF | TRBD1 | TRBV18 | 14
CASSLGPAVINEKLFF | - | TRBV5-6 | 16
CASSSQGGYGYTF | TRBD1 | TRBV28 | 13
CAWSVTLNTEAFF | - | TRBV30 | 13
CASSSRGGYYGYTF | - | TRBV6-5 | 14
CASSSFGTATGELFF | TRBD1 | TRBV11-2 | 15
CASSQSIAGRNNEQFF | TRBD2 | TRBV4-1 | 16
CATSRGGGEERGGLRGTQYF | TRBD2 | TRBV15 | 20
CASSRRRGDGELFF | - | TRBV6-5 | 14
CASKLQLNTEAFF | - | TRBV2 | 13
CASSPRAGGNTEAFF | TRBD1 | TRBV5-8 | 15
CASSRTGSTYEQYF | TRBD1 | TRBV11-2 | 14
CASSPRDGREKLFF | - | TRBV18 | 14
CASQDTATIYF | - | TRBV28 | 11
CASSPWSGNEQFF | - | TRBV4-1 | 13
CASSLTGGQVDSYGYTF | TRBD1 | TRBV5-8 | 17
CASSLFGAGGPHEQYF | TRBD2 | TRBV27 | 16
CASIKTGAPYEQYF | - | TRBV2 | 14
CAIQGGLGEKLFF | TRBD1 | TRBV10-3 | 13
CASQGLQETQYF | TRBD2 | TRBV28 | 12
CASSPGTGFLSGNTIYF | TRBD1 | TRBV27 | 17
CASRASGSGRELFF | TRBD2 | TRBV28 | 14
CASRETGTSLGEQYF | TRBD2 | TRBV7-8 | 15
CASSSSEETQYF | - | TRBV9 | 12
CASSLYSSNYGYTF | - | TRBV28 | 14
CASSVLENPSGTDTQYF | - | TRBV9 | 17
CASSLVRDNEQFF | - | TRBV7-2 | 13
CASSLGLSADTQYF | - | TRBV5-1 | 14
CASRTGMSNEKLFF | TRBD1 | TRBV5-1 | 14
CASLRDFHSTDTQYF | - | TRBV6-1 | 15